What follows are 25 T cell receptor beta chains derived from one specimen sequenced in a study of shared clonotypes between healthy human individuals. Clones were sequenced by immunoSEQ multiplex PCR, and TCRdb holds only the in-frame ones, with some missing. This table holds just under 350,000 clones, more than 60% found once. Specimen: memory CD4+ T cells sorted from blood. The sample's subset: CD45RA-negative fraction. These receptors originate from a man aged 25 to 40 in good health.

This chain connects TRBV19 to TRBJ1-1, with D unresolved. V lost 5 bases to trimming and J lost 1 base, with 14 bases between them. CDR1 is LNHDA, CDR2 SQIVND, per germline (reference sequence). There are 15 residues in the CDR3. The CDR3 DNA reads as TGTGCCAGTAGTTCTAGGACGCTTGCGAACACTGAAGCTTTCTTT. Translated: CASSSRTLANTEAFF.

CDR3 nucleotide sequence: TGTGCCATCAGTGAGTCCCCGGGAGAAGAGACCCAGTACTTC. Amino acids: CAISESPGEETQYF. The J gene is TRBJ2-5, the V gene TRBV10-3; TRBD2 is a possible D gene (6 bases). The CDR3 consists of 14 residues. Germline CDR1 and CDR2: ENHRY and SYGVKD. Trimming took 0 bases from V and 3 from J, leaving 8 bases between them.

This clone was seen more than once but under ten times. This chain uses TRBV28 with TRBJ1-5; D gene ambiguous. The V end was cut by 8 bases, the J end by 3 bases, with 14 bases between. CDR1 is MDHEN, CDR2 SYDVKM, per germline. The CDR3 runs 14 residues. This CDR3 reads CASCRIPFNQPQHF. The CDR3 DNA follows: TGTGCCAGCTGTCGTATCCCCTTCAATCAGCCCCAGCATTTT.

This sequence joins TRBV5-1 and TRBJ1-4; no clear D gene. The CDR3 consists of 16 residues. V lost 0 bases and J 0 bases, leaving 9 bases between the germline ends. Germline V gene lookup returns CDR1 SGHRS and CDR2 YFSETQ. The DNA for the CDR3 is TGCGCCAGCAGCTTGGAGCCGGTTGCAACTAATGAAAAACTGTTTTTT. It specifies CASSLEPVATNEKLFF.

V gene TRBV28 combines with J gene TRBJ2-7; a possible D gene is TRBD2 (5 bases). The germline V gene encodes CDR1 MDHEN and CDR2 SYDVKM. V lost 3 bases, J lost 6 bases, and 18 bases lay in between. The CDR3 is made up of 15 amino acids. The CDR3 sequence is CASSLPGSSVREQYF. Written as DNA, the CDR3 is TGTGCCAGCAGTTTGCCGGGATCCTCTGTCCGCGAGCAGTACTTC.

The chain is built from TRBV19 and TRBJ2-7; D might be TRBD1 or TRBD2, each matching 8 bases. Germline-derived CDR1 and CDR2 are LNHDA and SQIVND (reference sequence). V was cut by 6 bases and J by 0 bases, with 27 bases left in between. CDR3 length: 19 residues. The CDR3 region is CASRPTRGQGGLASYEQYF. CDR3 bases: TGTGCCAGTAGGCCGACCAGAGGACAGGGCGGACTAGCCTCCTACGAGCAGTACTTC.

The chain carries TRBV5-1 and TRBJ2-7; 8 bases agree with TRBD2. Germline V gene lookup returns CDR1 SGHRS and CDR2 YFSETQ. The CDR3 contains 15 residues. The V and J ends lost 4 bases and 2 bases, in that order; junction bases with no gene match: 8. CDR3 in amino acids: CASSRERESTYEQYF. The CDR3 DNA follows: TGCGCCAGCAGCAGAGAGCGGGAGTCCACCTACGAGCAGTACTTC.

CDR3 sequence (DNA): TGTGCCAGCAGCTTAGTCAGGGGGCGCGACAATGAGCAGTTCTTC. Encoded protein: CASSLVRGRDNEQFF. The V and J genes are TRBV11-2 and TRBJ2-1, with 8 bases lining up with TRBD1. CDR1 and CDR2 from the germline V gene are SGHAT and FQNNGV. The trim removed 1 base at V and 5 bases at J, leaving 4 bases unmatched. The CDR3 has 15 amino acids.

J is TRBJ1-5 and V is TRBV19; maybe TRBD1 (5 bases). CDR1 is LNHDA, CDR2 SQIVND, per germline (reference sequence). V was trimmed by 6 bases and J by 4 bases, leaving 16 bases between them. The CDR3 contains 15 residues. The CDR3: CASRSYGTRNQPQHF. Here the CDR3 DNA reads TGTGCCAGTAGATCCTACGGGACTAGAAATCAGCCCCAGCATTTT.

The chain recombines TRBV7-2 with TRBJ1-2; D unresolved. V lost 5 bases and J 4 bases, leaving 8 bases between the germline ends. The CDR3 is 12 amino acids. Germline CDR1 reads SGHTA; CDR2 reads FQGNSA. The CDR3 DNA reads as TGTGCCAGCAGCCCGGGAGTCTATGGCTACACCTTC. It codes for CASSPGVYGYTF. The full variable domain, with the rest looked up from reference TRBV7-2 and TRBJ1-2, is GAGVSQSPSNKVTEKGKDVELRCDPISGHTALYWYRQSLGQGLEFLIYFQGNSAPDKSGLPSDRFSAERTGGSVSTLTIQRTQQEDSAVYLCASSPGVYGYTFGSGTRLTVV.

The V call is TRBV30, the J call TRBJ2-1; a possible D gene is TRBD2 (5 bases). Trimming left V 1 base short and J 5 bases short, with 12 bases between. Looked up from germline, CDR1 is GTSNPN and CDR2 is SVGIG (reference sequence). This CDR3 contains 14 residues. As DNA, the CDR3 is TGTGCCTGGAGTGAGGAGGATTGGGACAATGAGCAGTTCTTC. It yields the protein CAWSEEDWDNEQFF.

The V gene is TRBV25-1, the J gene TRBJ2-5, with D maybe TRBD2 (6 bases). The CDR3 loop spans 15 amino acids. From germline, CDR1 is MGHDK and CDR2 SYGVNS. The V end was cut by 2 bases, the J end by 1 base, with 11 bases between. The CDR3 DNA follows: TGTGCCAGCAGTGAACCCGGACTATTCCAAGAGACCCAGTACTTC. It is translated as CASSEPGLFQETQYF.

The V call is TRBV15, the J call TRBJ2-3, with TRBD2 matching 10 bases. The CDR3 sequence is 16 residues long. From germline, CDR1 is LNHNV and CDR2 YYDKDF (reference sequence). After removal of 0 bases from V and 3 bases from J, the junction contained 3 bases not matched to a gene. CDR3 region: CATSRDLAGVTDTQYF. The CDR3 nucleotides read TGTGCCACCAGCAGAGACCTAGCGGGAGTAACAGATACGCAGTATTTT. The complete variable domain, with remaining parts taken from reference TRBV15 and TRBJ2-3, reads DAMVIQNPRYQVTQFGKPVTLSCSQTLNHNVMYWYQQKSSQAPKLLFHYYDKDFNNEADTPDNFQSRRPNTSFCFLDIRSPGLGDTAMYLCATSRDLAGVTDTQYFGPGTRLTVL.

In its sample, this clone was seen a few times. The chain couples TRBV28 to TRBJ1-1; D is unresolved. Germline CDR1 MDHEN, CDR2 SYDVKM. CDR3 size: 16 residues. Trimming pared 3 bases from V and 0 bases from J, leaving 14 bases between. CDR3 in DNA: TGTGCCAGCAGTTTTCGGCTGGATATGGTGAACACTGAAGCTTTCTTT. It specifies CASSFRLDMVNTEAFF.

The gene calls are TRBV30 and TRBJ2-5, with 9 bases that match TRBD2. The germline gives CDR1 GTSNPN, CDR2 SVGIG (reference sequence). V lost 8 bases to trimming and J lost 4 bases; unmatched junction nucleotides: 11. This CDR3 spans 14 amino acids. The CDR3 protein is CATNSGSGRETQYF. CDR3 in DNA: TGTGCCACCAATAGCGGGAGCGGGCGAGAGACCCAGTACTTC.

This chain joins TRBV9 and TRBJ2-7; maybe TRBD2 (6 bases). The CDR3 covers 13 residues. Germline-derived CDR1 and CDR2 are SGDLS and YYNGEE. Deletions cut 0 bases from V and 5 bases from J, with 9 bases between. The CDR3 DNA reads TGTGCCAGCAGCGTAGCGGGAGTCCACGAGCAGTACTTC. Amino acids: CASSVAGVHEQYF.

This rearrangement joins TRBV11-3 to TRBJ2-3; 7 nucleotides match TRBD1. The CDR3 has 15 amino acids. CDR1 and CDR2 (germline): SGHNT, YENEEA. V was clipped by 5 bases and J by 6 bases; unmatched bases: 11. CDR3 amino acids: CASSGGQGVSDTQYF. DNA of the CDR3: TGTGCCAGCAGCGGAGGTCAGGGGGTCTCGGATACGCAGTATTTT.

This clone was picked up one time. This chain links TRBV7-3 with TRBJ2-1; TRBD1 or TRBD2 may be the D gene (5 bases each). The V gene lost 5 bases and the J gene lost 9 bases, with 17 bases spanning the gap. CDR1 is SGHTA and CDR2 is FQGTGA in the germline V gene. This CDR3 comprises 14 residues. DNA of the CDR3: TGTGCCAGCAGCCTCAGGGCCACTAGTGCTGAGCAGTTCTTC. Protein: CASSLRATSAEQFF.

The chain uses TRBV7-3 and TRBJ2-3; 15 positions agree with TRBD2. The CDR3 is 20 residues long. The V gene's germline CDR1 is SGHTA and CDR2 FQGTGA. V trimming: 8 bases; J trimming: 1 base; junction bases outside the gene matches: 16. CDR3 region: CASSLPAAGTSGRRTDTQYF. DNA of the CDR3: TGTGCCAGCTCCCTTCCCGCGGCCGGGACTAGCGGGAGGCGCACAGATACGCAGTATTTT.

The chain has TRBV25-1 and TRBJ1-1, with no clear D. V dropped 7 bases and J dropped 5 bases, with 8 bases sitting between them. Germline CDR1 is MGHDK and CDR2 is SYGVNS. The CDR3 is 11 residues long. The CDR3 sequence is CASKARTEAFF. CDR3 DNA sequence: TGTGCCAGCAAGGCGAGGACTGAAGCTTTCTTT.

The count of this clone is one. The chain uses TRBV5-1 and TRBJ1-2; D uncertain. There are 17 residues in the CDR3. Looked up from germline, CDR1 is SGHRS and CDR2 is YFSETQ. V was pared by 1 base and J by 0 bases, with 16 bases between. CDR3 sequence: CASSLHITALANYGYTF. The DNA for the CDR3 is TGCGCCAGCAGCTTGCACATTACAGCGTTAGCTAACTATGGCTACACCTTC.

The V and J genes are TRBV25-1 and TRBJ2-5; maybe TRBD1 (8 bases). Trimming cost V 6 bases and J 4 bases, with 18 bases left between them. Germline CDR1 reads MGHDK; CDR2 reads SYGVNS. CDR3 size: 15 residues. CDR3 amino acids: CASRRGQGGGETQYF. The CDR3 DNA reads as TGTGCCAGCAGGAGAGGACAGGGAGGGGGAGAGACCCAGTACTTC.

This clone turned up a few times. This rearrangement joins TRBV11-3 to TRBJ2-2; tentatively, D is TRBD1 (5 bases). V lost 1 base, J lost 4 bases, and 10 bases lay in between. Germline loops: CDR1 SGHNT, CDR2 YENEEA. The CDR3 contains 15 residues. The CDR3 sequence is CASSLGTGPTGELFF. In DNA, the CDR3 is TGTGCCAGCAGCTTAGGAACAGGCCCCACCGGGGAGCTGTTTTTT.

The V gene is TRBV7-2, the J gene TRBJ1-2; D remains ambiguous. The CDR3 is 13 residues long. CDR1 is SGHTA, CDR2 FQGNSA, per germline. With 1 base removed from V and 0 bases from J, the gap between germline ends came to 3 bases. The CDR3: CASSLGTNYGYTF. CDR3 sequence (DNA): TGTGCCAGCAGCTTAGGAACTAACTATGGCTACACCTTC.

This chain connects TRBV7-2 to TRBJ1-1; TRBD1 might be the D (6 bases). Deletions cut 5 bases from V and 4 bases from J, with 17 bases between. The CDR3 extends over 15 amino acids. Germline CDR1 is SGHTA and CDR2 is FQGNSA. CDR3 region: CASSRRGVGSTEAFF. The DNA for the CDR3 is TGTGCCAGCAGCCGTAGGGGGGTGGGCTCCACTGAAGCTTTCTTT.